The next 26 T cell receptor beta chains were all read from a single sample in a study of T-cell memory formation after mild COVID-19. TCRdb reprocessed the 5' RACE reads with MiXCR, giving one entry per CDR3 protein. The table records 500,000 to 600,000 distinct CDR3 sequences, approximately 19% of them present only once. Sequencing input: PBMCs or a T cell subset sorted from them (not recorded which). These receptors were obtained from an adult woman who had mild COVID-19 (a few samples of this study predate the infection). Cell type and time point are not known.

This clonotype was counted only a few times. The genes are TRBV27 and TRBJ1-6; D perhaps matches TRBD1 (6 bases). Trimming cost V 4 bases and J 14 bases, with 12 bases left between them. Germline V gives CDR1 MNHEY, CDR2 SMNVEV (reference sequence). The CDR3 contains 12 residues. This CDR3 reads CASSSTGWTLHF. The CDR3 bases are TGTGCCAGCAGTTCTACAGGGTGGACCCTCCACTTT.

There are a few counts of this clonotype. DNA for the CDR3: TGTGCCAGCAGCTTAGATATGTGGGGGGAGCGGAGGACAGATACGCAGTATTTT. It encodes CASSLDMWGERRTDTQYF. V usage is TRBV11-2 and J usage is TRBJ2-3; D may be TRBD2 (6 bases). This CDR3 has 18 amino acids. Trimming cost V 0 bases and J 3 bases, with 19 bases left between them. Looked up from germline, CDR1 is SGHAT and CDR2 is FQNNGV.

This CDR3 reads CASSTPDRVSYNEQFF. In DNA form, the CDR3 reads TGTGCCAGCAGCACCCCGGACAGGGTCTCCTACAATGAGCAGTTCTTC. The rearrangement joins TRBV7-8 to TRBJ2-1, with 8 nucleotides matching TRBD1. Germline V gene lookup returns CDR1 SGHVS and CDR2 FQNEAQ. This CDR3 has 16 residues. V shed 5 bases, J shed 0 bases, and the junction held 6 bases outside the gene matches.

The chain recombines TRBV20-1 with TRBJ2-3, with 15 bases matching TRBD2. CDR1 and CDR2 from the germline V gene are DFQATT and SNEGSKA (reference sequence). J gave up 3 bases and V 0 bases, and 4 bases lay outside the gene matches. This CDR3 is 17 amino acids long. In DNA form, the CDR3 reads TGCAGTGCTAGAGATGGACTAGCGGGAGGGATGACAGATACGCAGTATTTT. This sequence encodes CSARDGLAGGMTDTQYF.

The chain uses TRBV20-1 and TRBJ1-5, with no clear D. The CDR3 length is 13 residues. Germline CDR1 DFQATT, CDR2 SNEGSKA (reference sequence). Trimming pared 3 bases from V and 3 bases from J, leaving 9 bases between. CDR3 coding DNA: TGCAGTGCTAGTACAGCCTACAATCAGCCCCAGCATTTT. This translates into CSASTAYNQPQHF.

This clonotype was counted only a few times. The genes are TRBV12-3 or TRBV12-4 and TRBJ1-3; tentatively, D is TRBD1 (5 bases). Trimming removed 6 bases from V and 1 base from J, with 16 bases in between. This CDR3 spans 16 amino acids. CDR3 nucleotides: TGTGCCAGCAGAGCTCCACAGGCTCTTTCTGGAAACACCATATATTTT. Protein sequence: CASRAPQALSGNTIYF.

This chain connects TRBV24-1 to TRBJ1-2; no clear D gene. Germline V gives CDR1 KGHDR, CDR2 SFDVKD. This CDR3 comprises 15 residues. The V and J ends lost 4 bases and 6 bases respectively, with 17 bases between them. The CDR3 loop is CATSEPGVRPDGYTF. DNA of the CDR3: TGTGCCACCAGTGAGCCTGGGGTCAGGCCGGATGGCTACACCTTC.

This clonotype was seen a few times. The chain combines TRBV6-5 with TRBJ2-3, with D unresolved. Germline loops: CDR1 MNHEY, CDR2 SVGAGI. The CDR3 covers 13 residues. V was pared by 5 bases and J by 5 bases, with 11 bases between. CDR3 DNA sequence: TGTGCCAGCAGTGTGCCAAATGGAGATACGCAGTATTTT. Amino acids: CASSVPNGDTQYF.

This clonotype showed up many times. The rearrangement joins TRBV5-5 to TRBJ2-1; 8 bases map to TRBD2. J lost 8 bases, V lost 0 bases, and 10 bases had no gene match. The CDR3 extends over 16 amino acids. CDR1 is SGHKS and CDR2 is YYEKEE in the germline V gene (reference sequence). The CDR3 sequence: CASSLVVGTRVDEQFF. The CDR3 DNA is TGTGCCAGCAGCTTGGTAGTTGGGACTAGGGTCGATGAGCAGTTCTTC.

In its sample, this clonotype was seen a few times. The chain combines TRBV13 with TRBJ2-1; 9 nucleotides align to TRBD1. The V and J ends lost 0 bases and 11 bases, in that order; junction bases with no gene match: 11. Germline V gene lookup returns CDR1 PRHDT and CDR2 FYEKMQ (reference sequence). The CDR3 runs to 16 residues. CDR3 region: CASSLGIGTGFAQQFF. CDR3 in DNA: TGTGCCAGCAGCTTAGGCATAGGGACAGGGTTTGCCCAGCAGTTCTTC.

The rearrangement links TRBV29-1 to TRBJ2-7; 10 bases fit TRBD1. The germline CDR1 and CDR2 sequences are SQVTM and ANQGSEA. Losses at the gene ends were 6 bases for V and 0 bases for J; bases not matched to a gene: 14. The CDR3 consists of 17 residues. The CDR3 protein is CSVSLTPGQGFSYEQYF. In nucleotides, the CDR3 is TGCAGCGTCTCCCTGACACCGGGACAGGGGTTCTCCTACGAGCAGTACTTC.

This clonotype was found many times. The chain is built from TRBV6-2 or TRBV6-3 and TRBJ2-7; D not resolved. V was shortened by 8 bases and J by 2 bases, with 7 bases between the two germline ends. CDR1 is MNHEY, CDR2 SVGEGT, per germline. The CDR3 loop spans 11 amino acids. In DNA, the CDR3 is TGTGCCAGCTCGGGCACCTACGAGCAGTACTTC. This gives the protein CASSGTYEQYF.

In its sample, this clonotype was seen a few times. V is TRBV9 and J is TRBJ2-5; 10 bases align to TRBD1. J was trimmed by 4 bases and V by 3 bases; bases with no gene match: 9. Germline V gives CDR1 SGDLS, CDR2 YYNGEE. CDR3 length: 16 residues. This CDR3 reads CASSDLGGQGGETQYF. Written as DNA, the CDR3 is TGTGCCAGCAGCGACCTCGGTGGACAGGGGGGAGAGACCCAGTACTTC. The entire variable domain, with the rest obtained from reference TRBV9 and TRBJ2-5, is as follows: DSGVTQTPKHLITATGQRVTLRCSPRSGDLSVYWYQQSLDQGLQFLIQYYNGEERAKGNILERFSAQQFPDLHSELNLSSLELGDSALYFCASSDLGGQGGETQYFGPGTRLLVL.

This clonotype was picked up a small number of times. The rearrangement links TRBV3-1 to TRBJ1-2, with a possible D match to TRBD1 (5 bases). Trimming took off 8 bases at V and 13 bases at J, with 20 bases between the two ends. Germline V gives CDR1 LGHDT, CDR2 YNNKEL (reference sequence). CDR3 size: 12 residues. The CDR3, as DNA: TGTGCCAGCTCCCAGGCGAGCGGGCAGGGCACCTTC. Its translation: CASSQASGQGTF.

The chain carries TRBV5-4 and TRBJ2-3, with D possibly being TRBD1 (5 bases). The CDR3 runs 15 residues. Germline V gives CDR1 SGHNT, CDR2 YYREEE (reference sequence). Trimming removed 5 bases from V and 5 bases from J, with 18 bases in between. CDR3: CASSGTGHQGDTQYF. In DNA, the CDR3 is TGTGCCAGCAGTGGAACAGGACATCAGGGAGATACGCAGTATTTT.

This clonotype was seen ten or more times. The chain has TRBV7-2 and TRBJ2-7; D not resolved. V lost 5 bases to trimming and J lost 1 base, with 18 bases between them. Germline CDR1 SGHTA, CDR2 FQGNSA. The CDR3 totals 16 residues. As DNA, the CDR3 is TGTGCCAGCAGCGTCTTAGACACCAGTAATTCCTACGAGCAGTACTTC. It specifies CASSVLDTSNSYEQYF. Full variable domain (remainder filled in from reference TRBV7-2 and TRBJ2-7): GAGVSQSPSNKVTEKGKDVELRCDPISGHTALYWYRQSLGQGLEFLIYFQGNSAPDKSGLPSDRFSAERTGGSVSTLTIQRTQQEDSAVYLCASSVLDTSNSYEQYFGPGTRLTVT.

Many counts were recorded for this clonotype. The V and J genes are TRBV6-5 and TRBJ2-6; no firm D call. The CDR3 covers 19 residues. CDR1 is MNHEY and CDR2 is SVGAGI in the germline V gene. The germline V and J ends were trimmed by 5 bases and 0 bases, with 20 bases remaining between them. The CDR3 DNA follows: TGTGCCAGCAGTCCCCGTGGCAGTGAGAGTCGCTCTGGGGCCAACGTCCTGACTTTC. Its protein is CASSPRGSESRSGANVLTF.

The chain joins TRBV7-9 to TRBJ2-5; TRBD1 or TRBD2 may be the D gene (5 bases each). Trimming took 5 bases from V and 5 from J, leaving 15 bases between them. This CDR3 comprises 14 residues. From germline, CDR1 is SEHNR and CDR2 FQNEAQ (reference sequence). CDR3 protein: CASSLGTRIETQYF. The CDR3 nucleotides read TGTGCCAGCAGCCTCGGGACCCGTATTGAGACCCAGTACTTC.

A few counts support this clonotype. The CDR3 DNA follows: TGCGCCAGCAGCTCCCTCCAAACCGGACGACCAGGGGACGAGCAGTACTTC. It encodes CASSSLQTGRPGDEQYF. The rearrangement links TRBV5-1 to TRBJ2-7; D is possibly TRBD1 (6 bases). The germline CDR1 and CDR2 sequences are SGHRS and YFSETQ. The CDR3 is 17 residues long. The V end lost 3 bases, the J end lost 5 bases, and 24 bases lay between the germline ends.

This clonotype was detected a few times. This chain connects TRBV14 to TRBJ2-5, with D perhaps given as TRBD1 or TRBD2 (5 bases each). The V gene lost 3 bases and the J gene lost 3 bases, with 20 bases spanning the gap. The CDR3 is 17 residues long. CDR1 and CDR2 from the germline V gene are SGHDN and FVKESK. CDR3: CASSQSAEGWKEETQYF. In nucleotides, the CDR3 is TGTGCCAGCAGCCAGTCGGCAGAGGGGTGGAAGGAAGAGACCCAGTACTTC.

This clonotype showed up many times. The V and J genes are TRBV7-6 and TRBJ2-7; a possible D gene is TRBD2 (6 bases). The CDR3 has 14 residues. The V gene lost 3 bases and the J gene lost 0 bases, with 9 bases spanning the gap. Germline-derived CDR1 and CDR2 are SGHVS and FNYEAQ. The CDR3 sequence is CASSFGGNSYEQYF. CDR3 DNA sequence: TGTGCCAGCAGCTTCGGCGGGAACTCCTACGAGCAGTACTTC.

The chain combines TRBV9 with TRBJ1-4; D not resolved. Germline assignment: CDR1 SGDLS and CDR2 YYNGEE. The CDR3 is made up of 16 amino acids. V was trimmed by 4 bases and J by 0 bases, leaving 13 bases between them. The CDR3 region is CASSPLLLATNEKLFF. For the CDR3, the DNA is TGTGCCAGCAGCCCCCTCCTCCTTGCAACTAATGAAAAACTGTTTTTT.

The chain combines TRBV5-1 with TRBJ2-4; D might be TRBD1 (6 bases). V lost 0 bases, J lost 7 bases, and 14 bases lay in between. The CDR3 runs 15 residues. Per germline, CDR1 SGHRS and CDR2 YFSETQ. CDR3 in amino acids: CASSLDQGTGNIQYF. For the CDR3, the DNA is TGCGCCAGCAGCTTGGATCAGGGGACCGGGAACATTCAGTACTTC.

The CDR3 DNA sequence: TGTGCCAGCAGCTTCCTTCCGGGACTAGTATCCAATGAGCAGTTCTTC. It translates to CASSFLPGLVSNEQFF. The chain recombines TRBV7-6 with TRBJ2-1; the match to TRBD2 covers 8 bases. Germline V gene sequence: CDR1 SGHVS, CDR2 FNYEAQ. V dropped 3 bases and J dropped 6; count of bases not matched to a gene: 10. The CDR3 loop spans 16 amino acids.

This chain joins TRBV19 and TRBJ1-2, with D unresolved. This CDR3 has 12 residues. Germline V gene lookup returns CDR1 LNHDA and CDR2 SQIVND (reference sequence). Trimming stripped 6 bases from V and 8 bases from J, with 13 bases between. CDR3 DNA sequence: TGTGCCAGTAGGGAGGCAGGTCGAGGCTACACCTTC. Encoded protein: CASREAGRGYTF.

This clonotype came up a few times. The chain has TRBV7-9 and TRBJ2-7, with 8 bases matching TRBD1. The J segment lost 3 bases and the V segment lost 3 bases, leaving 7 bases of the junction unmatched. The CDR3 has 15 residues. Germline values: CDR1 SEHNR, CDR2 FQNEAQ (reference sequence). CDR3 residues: CASSLVGRGHYEQYF. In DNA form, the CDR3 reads TGTGCCAGCAGCTTGGTCGGCAGGGGGCACTACGAGCAGTACTTC. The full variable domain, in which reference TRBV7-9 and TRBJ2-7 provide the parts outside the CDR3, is DTGVSQNPRHKITKRGQNVTFRCDPISEHNRLYWYRQTLGQGPEFLTYFQNEAQLEKSRLLSDRFSAERPKGSFSTLEIQRTEQGDSAMYLCASSLVGRGHYEQYFGPGTRLTVT.